Sequencing of this T cell receptor (beta chain) was carried out in a study of patients and donors after allogeneic stem cell transplantation. Many counts were recorded for this clonotype. From the RT-PCR reads, TCRdb called clonotypes with MiXCR, one entry per CDR3 protein. The table has fewer than 180,000 distinct CDR3 sequences, over 35% seen once. Germline V gene lookup returns CDR1 ENHRY and CDR2 SYGVKD. This CDR3 has 14 amino acids. The trim removed 4 bases at V and 3 bases at J, leaving 4 bases unmatched. This rearrangement joins TRBV10-3 to TRBJ1-1, with TRBD1 matching over 8 bases. The sample consisted of blood, either unsorted or a sorted T cell fraction (not recorded which). The TCR was taken from a human donor who was either an allogeneic HSCT recipient or a stem cell or donor lymphocyte infusion donor (not recorded which). It is not recorded whose cells these are; they may come from a transplant donor. The CDR3 here is CAISGGQGYTEAFF. Written as DNA, the CDR3 is TGTGCCATCAGTGGAGGACAGGGATACACTGAAGCTTTCTTT.